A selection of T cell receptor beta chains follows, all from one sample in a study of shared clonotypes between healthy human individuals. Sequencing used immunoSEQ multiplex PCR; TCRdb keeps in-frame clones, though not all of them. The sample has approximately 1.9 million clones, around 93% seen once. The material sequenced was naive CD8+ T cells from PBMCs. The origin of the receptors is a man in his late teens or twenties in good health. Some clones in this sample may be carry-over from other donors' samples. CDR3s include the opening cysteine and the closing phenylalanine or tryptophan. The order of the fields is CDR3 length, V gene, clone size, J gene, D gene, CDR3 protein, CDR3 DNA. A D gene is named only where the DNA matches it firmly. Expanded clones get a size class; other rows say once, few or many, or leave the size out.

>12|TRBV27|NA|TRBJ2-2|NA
CASMLSTGELFF
TGTGCCAGTATGTTGAGCACCGGGGAGCTGTTTTTT
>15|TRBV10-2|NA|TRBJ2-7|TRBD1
CASISDRFENSEQYF
TGCGCCAGCATTTCGGACAGGTTCGAGAATTCCGAGCAGTACTTC
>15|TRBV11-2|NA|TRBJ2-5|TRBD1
CASSLSRRGQETQYF
TGTGCCAGCAGCTTAAGTCGCAGGGGGCAAGAGACCCAGTACTTC
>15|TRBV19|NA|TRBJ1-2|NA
CATLGATGFGYGYTF
TGTGCCACCCTAGGGGCCACAGGGTTTGGGTATGGCTACACCTTC
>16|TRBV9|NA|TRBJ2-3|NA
CASSVVAGGITDTQYF
TGTGCCAGCAGCGTAGTGGCAGGGGGGATCACAGATACGCAGTATTTT
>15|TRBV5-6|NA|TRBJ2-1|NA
CASSLAGVFYNEQFF
TGTGCCAGCAGCTTGGCGGGAGTGTTCTACAATGAGCAGTTCTTC
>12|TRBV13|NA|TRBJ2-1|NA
CASSFGSDEQFF
TGTGCCAGCAGCTTTGGGTCCGATGAGCAGTTCTTC
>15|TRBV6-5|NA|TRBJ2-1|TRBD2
CASSYSTGGISEQFF
TGTGCCAGCAGTTACTCTACGGGAGGCATCTCTGAGCAGTTCTTC
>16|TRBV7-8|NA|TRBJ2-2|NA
CASSLVSGPNTGELFF
TGTGCCAGCAGCTTAGTATCGGGGCCGAACACCGGGGAGCTGTTTTTT
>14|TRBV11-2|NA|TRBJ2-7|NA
CASSSLVSLGEQYF
TGTGCCAGCAGCTCATTAGTCTCACTAGGCGAGCAGTACTTC
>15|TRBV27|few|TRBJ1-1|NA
CASSIVRTPYTEAFF
TGTGCCAGCAGCATCGTCCGGACACCCTACACTGAAGCTTTCTTT
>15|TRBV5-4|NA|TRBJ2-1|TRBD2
CASSVRLAGDNEQFF
TGTGCCAGCAGCGTTCGACTAGCGGGAGACAATGAGCAGTTCTTC
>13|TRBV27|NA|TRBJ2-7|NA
CASSLPGSYEQYF
TGTGCCAGCAGTTTACCAGGGAGCTACGAGCAGTACTTC
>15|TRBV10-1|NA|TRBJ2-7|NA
CASSETGAALYEQYF
TGCGCCAGCAGTGAGACGGGGGCAGCCCTCTACGAGCAGTACTTC
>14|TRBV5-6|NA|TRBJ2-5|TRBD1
CASSAWTGQETQYF
TGTGCCAGCAGCGCTTGGACAGGCCAAGAGACCCAGTACTTC
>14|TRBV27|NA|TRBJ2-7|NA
CASSLGLALDEQYF
TGTGCCAGCAGTTTAGGACTGGCCTTAGACGAGCAGTACTTC
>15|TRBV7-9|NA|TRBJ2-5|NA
CASSGGEGFSETQYF
TGTGCCAGCAGCGGGGGCGAGGGGTTCTCAGAGACCCAGTACTTC